The rows below give T cell receptor beta chains drawn from one sample of a study of cytomegalovirus exposure and HLA in healthy donors. The table came from immunoSEQ multiplex PCR; TCRdb's copy has only in-frame clones and leaves some out. The table has about 73,000 clones, about 94% seen once. The sample taken for sequencing was PBMCs. These receptors were collected from a woman aged 18-35 years in good health and CMV-seropositive. Each CDR3 is given with its conserved first and last residue. Each record gives: J gene, D gene, clone size, V gene, CDR3 protein, CDR3 DNA. A D gene is named only where the DNA matches it firmly. Size values are once, few and many counts, or a class for expanded clones, and some rows have none.

>TRBJ1-5|TRBD1|.|TRBV4-2
CASSRGQGNQPQHF
TGTGCCAGCAGTCGGGGACAGGGAAACCAGCCCCAGCATTTT
>TRBJ2-7|.|.|TRBV18
CASSPPLRAGNNEQYF
TGTGCCAGCTCACCACCCCTCCGGGCAGGGAACAACGAGCAGTACTTC
>TRBJ1-2|.|.|TRBV28
CASSSPGYTF
TGTGCCAGCAGTTCCCCGGGCTACACCTTC
>TRBJ1-6|TRBD1|.|TRBV28
CASSLTGKGNSPLHF
TGTGCCAGCAGTTTGACAGGGAAGGGAAATTCACCCCTCCACTTT
>TRBJ2-2|.|.|TRBV7-8
CATTRHTGELFF
TGTGCCACGACTCGTCACACCGGGGAGCTGTTTTTT
>TRBJ2-7|.|.|TRBV19
CASSIGAGRAYEQYF
TGTGCCAGTAGTATCGGGGCGGGACGGGCCTACGAGCAGTACTTC
>TRBJ1-2|TRBD1|.|TRBV6-5
CASSYLGQTFGYTF
TGTGCCAGCAGTTACTTGGGACAGACTTTTGGCTACACCTTC
>TRBJ2-3|TRBD2|.|TRBV10-3
CATLAGGGTDTQYF
TGTGCCACTCTAGCGGGGGGGGGCACAGATACGCAGTATTTT
>TRBJ2-7|TRBD2|.|TRBV5-1
CASSLAGSSYEQYF
TGCGCCAGCAGCTTAGCGGGGAGCTCCTACGAGCAGTACTTC
>TRBJ2-5|.|once|TRBV19
CASRSGAGGTQYF
TGTGCCAGTAGATCAGGGGCTGGGGGGACCCAGTACTTC
>TRBJ1-2|.|.|TRBV15
CATTSYGYTF
TGTGCCACCACGAGCTATGGCTACACCTTC
>TRBJ2-3|TRBD2|.|TRBV25-1
CASSEYSGRAYRVEYF
TGTGCCAGCAGTGAATATAGCGGGAGGGCCTATAGAGTGGAGTATTTT
>TRBJ2-7|.|.|TRBV5-4
CASSFPSSYEQYF
TGTGCCAGCAGCTTCCCCTCCTCCTACGAGCAGTACTTC
>TRBJ2-7|TRBD1|.|TRBV18
CASSLDRGGTYEQYF
TGTGCCAGCTCACTGGACAGGGGAGGAACCTACGAGCAGTACTTC
>TRBJ2-7|TRBD2|.|TRBV7-2
CASSSAISSGSYEQYF
TGTGCCAGCAGTTCAGCAATCTCTAGCGGGAGCTACGAGCAGTACTTC
>TRBJ2-2|.|once|TRBV6-1
CASSGKGAGELFF
TGTGCCAGCAGTGGGAAGGGGGCCGGGGAGCTGTTTTTT
>TRBJ2-7|TRBD2|.|TRBV10-3
CAISPGLAGVEQYF
TGTGCCATCAGTCCGGGACTAGCGGGAGTCGAGCAGTACTTC
>TRBJ2-7|.|.|TRBV15
CATSREGSYEQYF
TGTGCCACCAGCAGGGAGGGTTCCTACGAGCAGTACTTC
>TRBJ1-6|.|.|TRBV18
CASSFSGGSSSYNSPLHF
TGTGCCAGCTCCTTTTCAGGCGGGTCGAGCTCCTATAATTCACCCCTCCACTTT
>TRBJ2-1|TRBD2|.|TRBV28
CASSVRTSGYYNEQFF
TGTGCCAGCAGTGTACGAACTAGCGGTTACTACAATGAGCAGTTCTTC
>TRBJ2-2|TRBD2|.|TRBV4-3
CASSPATSGRLDGELFF
TGCGCCAGCAGCCCCGCCACTAGCGGGAGACTCGACGGGGAGCTGTTTTTT
>TRBJ1-5|TRBD1|.|TRBV2
CASSAQGGDQPQHF
TGTGCCAGCAGTGCACAGGGGGGAGATCAGCCCCAGCATTTT
>TRBJ2-5|TRBD1|once|TRBV5-1
CASSLAGTGSLGREQETQYF
TGCGCCAGCAGCTTGGCCGGGACAGGGAGCTTGGGACGTGAGCAAGAGACCCAGTACTTC
>TRBJ1-5|TRBD1|.|TRBV19
CASRHPGTGNQPQHF
TGTGCCAGTAGGCACCCCGGGACAGGGAATCAGCCCCAGCATTTT
>TRBJ1-1|TRBD1|.|TRBV19
CASSIRQGVGENTEAFF
TGTGCCAGTAGTATCCGACAGGGGGTCGGGGAGAACACTGAAGCTTTCTTT
>TRBJ1-5|.|.|TRBV7-2
CASSRVGGSNQPQHF
TGTGCCAGCAGCAGGGTGGGGGGGAGCAATCAGCCCCAGCATTTT
>TRBJ1-1|.|.|TRBV2
CASSESNLLNTEAFF
TGTGCCAGCAGTGAAAGTAACCTACTGAACACTGAAGCTTTCTTT
>TRBJ2-1|.|.|TRBV7-9
CASSSGSEQFF
TGTGCCAGCAGCTCTGGTAGTGAGCAGTTCTTC
>TRBJ1-3|.|.|TRBV4-1
CASSQDSYGFGNTIYF
TGCGCCAGCAGCCAAGATAGTTACGGGTTTGGAAACACCATATATTTT
>TRBJ2-5|TRBD2|few|TRBV7-8
CASSLGLAGIKETQYF
TGTGCCAGCAGCTTAGGACTAGCGGGGATTAAAGAGACCCAGTACTTC
>TRBJ1-5|.|.|TRBV4-1
CASSQDPGVSHQPQHF
TGCGCCAGCAGCCAAGATCCGGGGGTGAGCCATCAGCCCCAGCATTTT
>TRBJ2-7|TRBD1|.|TRBV7-3
CASSFTGGGEQYF
TGTGCCAGCAGCTTCACAGGGGGAGGAGAGCAGTACTTC
>TRBJ1-1|TRBD1|.|TRBV7-9
CASSLGQGGATEAFF
TGTGCCAGCAGCTTGGGACAGGGAGGGGCCACTGAAGCTTTCTTT
>TRBJ2-1|TRBD1|.|TRBV29-1
CSVRQGGIYNEQFF
TGCAGCGTTAGACAGGGGGGTATATACAATGAGCAGTTCTTC
>TRBJ1-2|TRBD1|.|TRBV28
CASSLRTGLYGYTF
TGTGCCAGCAGTTTGCGGACAGGCCTCTATGGCTACACCTTC
>TRBJ2-7|TRBD2|.|TRBV7-9
CASSRPGLAENEQYF
TGTGCCAGCAGTCGTCCGGGACTAGCGGAGAACGAGCAGTACTTC
>TRBJ1-1|TRBD1|.|TRBV28
CASSFGTGAQAFF
TGTGCCAGCAGTTTTGGTACAGGGGCACAAGCTTTCTTT
>TRBJ1-1|.|.|TRBV18
CASSPQVGDTEAFF
TGTGCCAGCTCACCACAGGTAGGGGACACTGAAGCTTTCTTT
>TRBJ1-1|TRBD1|.|TRBV7-9
CASSSQGGTEAFF
TGTGCCAGCAGCTCCCAGGGGGGCACTGAAGCTTTCTTT
>TRBJ1-1|TRBD1|.|TRBV7-9
CATSWGLLRQGVEATEAFF
TGTGCCACCTCTTGGGGACTCCTGAGACAGGGTGTTGAGGCCACTGAAGCTTTCTTT
>TRBJ2-2|TRBD2|.|TRBV27
CASSLKREGPNPGSTGELFF
TGTGCCAGCAGTCTTAAGCGGGAGGGCCCTAACCCTGGCAGCACCGGGGAGCTGTTTTTT
>TRBJ2-7|.|.|TRBV9
CASSHRDRRDTYEQYF
TGTGCCAGCAGCCACAGGGACCGACGGGACACGTACGAGCAGTACTTC
>TRBJ1-4|.|once|TRBV4-2
CASSQGQVNEKLFF
TGTGCCAGCAGCCAAGGACAGGTTAATGAAAAACTGTTTTTT
>TRBJ1-2|.|.|TRBV28
CASSRANYGYTF
TGTGCCAGCAGCAGGGCAAACTATGGCTACACCTTC
>TRBJ1-1|TRBD1|.|TRBV6-1
CASSEVVRDRKMNTEAFF
TGTGCCAGCAGTGAAGTCGTCAGGGACAGGAAGATGAACACTGAAGCTTTCTTT
>TRBJ2-3|.|.|TRBV1
CTSSQAESGHTDTQYF
TGCACCAGCAGCCAAGCTGAAAGCGGGCACACAGATACGCAGTATTTT
>TRBJ1-3|.|.|TRBV5-6
CASSLWSGVGNTIYF
TGTGCCAGCAGCTTGTGGTCAGGGGTCGGAAACACCATATATTTT
>TRBJ1-3|TRBD1|few|TRBV10-3
CAISEPGTVSGNTIYF
TGTGCCATCAGTGAGCCCGGGACAGTCTCTGGAAACACCATATATTTT
>TRBJ2-1|TRBD2|.|TRBV30
CAWLAGGNEQFF
TGTGCCTGGCTAGCGGGAGGCAATGAGCAGTTCTTC
>TRBJ2-3|TRBD2|.|TRBV6-4
CASSPLAGGDTQYF
TGTGCCAGCAGCCCACTAGCGGGGGGGGATACGCAGTATTTT